The sequence of this T cell receptor (beta chain) was determined in a study of response to subunit inactivated influenza vaccine. The study, taken as a whole, reports: Authors suggested that a seasonal influenza vaccination recruits few new T cells each time.

As for this clonotype: Antigen: not known.

The CDR3 is made up of 18 amino acids. In germline, CDR1 is SGHTA, CDR2 FQGTGA. V was trimmed by 4 bases and J by 5 bases, leaving 24 bases between them. MiXCR was run by TCRdb on the RT-PCR reads, yielding one entry per CDR3 protein. The sample has hundreds of thousands of distinct CDR3 sequences, about 10% seen once. The sample consisted of PBMCs from blood, taken on the day of vaccination. This clonotype was sampled from a man aged 50 or older who received an inactivated influenza vaccine. The chain joins TRBV7-3 to TRBJ2-1, with D perhaps TRBD2 (5 bases). CDR3 nucleotides: TGTGCCAGCAGCTCTCCCCAACGGGGATATCAAAGGAACAATGAGCAGTTCTTC. Translation: CASSSPQRGYQRNNEQFF.